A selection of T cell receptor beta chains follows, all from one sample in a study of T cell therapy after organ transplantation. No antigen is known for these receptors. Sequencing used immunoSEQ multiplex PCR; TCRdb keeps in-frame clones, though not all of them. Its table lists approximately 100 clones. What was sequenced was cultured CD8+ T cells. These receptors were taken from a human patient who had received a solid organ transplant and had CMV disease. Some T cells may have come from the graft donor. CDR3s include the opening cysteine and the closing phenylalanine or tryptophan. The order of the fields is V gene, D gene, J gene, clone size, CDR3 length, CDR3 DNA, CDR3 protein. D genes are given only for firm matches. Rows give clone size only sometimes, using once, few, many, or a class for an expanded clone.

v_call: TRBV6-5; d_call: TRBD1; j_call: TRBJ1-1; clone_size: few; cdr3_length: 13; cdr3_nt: TGTGCCAGCAGTTTACTAGGACAGGGGCTAACTTTCTTT; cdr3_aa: CASSLLGQGLTFF
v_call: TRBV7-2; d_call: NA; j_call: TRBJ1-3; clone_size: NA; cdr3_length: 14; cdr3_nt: TGTGCCAGCAGCTTTTCAGGGCCGCGAAACACCATATATTTT; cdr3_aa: CASSFSGPRNTIYF
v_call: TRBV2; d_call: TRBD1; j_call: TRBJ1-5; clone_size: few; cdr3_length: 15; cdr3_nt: TGTGCCAGCAGTGCCGGGACAGGCCCCAGGCAGCCCCAGCATTTT; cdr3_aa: CASSAGTGPRQPQHF
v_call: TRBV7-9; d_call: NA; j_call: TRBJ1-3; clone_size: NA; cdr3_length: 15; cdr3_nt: TGTGCCAGCAGCTTCGGACAGTTTTATGGAAACACCATATATTTT; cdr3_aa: CASSFGQFYGNTIYF
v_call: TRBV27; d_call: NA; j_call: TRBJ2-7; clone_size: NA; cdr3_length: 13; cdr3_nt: TGTGCCAGCAGTTTGGGACTCCTCTACGAGCAGTACTTC; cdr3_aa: CASSLGLLYEQYF
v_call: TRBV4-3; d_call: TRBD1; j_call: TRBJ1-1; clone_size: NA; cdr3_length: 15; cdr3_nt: TGCGCCAGCAGCCAGGAGACAGGGGGGAACACTGAAGCTTTCTTT; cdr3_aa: CASSQETGGNTEAFF
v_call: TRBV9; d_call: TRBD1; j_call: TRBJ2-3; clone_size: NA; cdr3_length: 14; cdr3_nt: TGTGCCAGCAGCTCGGACAGGGAGAAAGATACGCAGTATTTT; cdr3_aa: CASSSDREKDTQYF
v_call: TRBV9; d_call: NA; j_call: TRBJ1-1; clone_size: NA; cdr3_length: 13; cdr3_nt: TGTGCCAGCAGCGTAGGACAGGACACTGAAGCTTTCTTT; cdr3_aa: CASSVGQDTEAFF
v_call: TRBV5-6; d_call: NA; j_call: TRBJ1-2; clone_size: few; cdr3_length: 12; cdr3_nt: TGTGCCAGCAGCTTGGGAACAGGTTTCTACACCTTC; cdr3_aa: CASSLGTGFYTF
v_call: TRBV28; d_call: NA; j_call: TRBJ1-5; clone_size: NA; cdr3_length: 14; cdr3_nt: TGTGCCAGCAGTAGTGCAGGGCCCCGGCAGCCCCAGCATTTT; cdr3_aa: CASSSAGPRQPQHF
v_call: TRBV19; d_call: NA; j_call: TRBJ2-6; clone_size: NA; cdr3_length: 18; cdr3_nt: TGTGCCAGTAGTGTGCCATGGACAAATCACAGTCGGGCCAACGTCCTGACTTTC; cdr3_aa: CASSVPWTNHSRANVLTF
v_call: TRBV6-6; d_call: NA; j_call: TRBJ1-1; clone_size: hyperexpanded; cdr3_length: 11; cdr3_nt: TGTGCCAGCAGTACCTTCGCTGAAGCTTTCTTT; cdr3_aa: CASSTFAEAFF
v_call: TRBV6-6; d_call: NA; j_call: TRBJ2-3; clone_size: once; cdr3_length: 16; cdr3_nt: TGTGCCAGCAGTCCGACATCTCCTCCGTACACAGATACGCAGTATTTT; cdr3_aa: CASSPTSPPYTDTQYF
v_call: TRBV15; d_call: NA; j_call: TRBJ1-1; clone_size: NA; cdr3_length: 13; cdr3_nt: TGTGCCACCAGCAGAGAGGGGGACACTGAAGCTTTCTTT; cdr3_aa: CATSREGDTEAFF
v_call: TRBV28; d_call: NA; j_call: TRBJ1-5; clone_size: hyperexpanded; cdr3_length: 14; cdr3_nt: TGTGCCAGCAGTTTCCCCGGGCCTCGCCAGCCCCAGCATTTT; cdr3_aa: CASSFPGPRQPQHF
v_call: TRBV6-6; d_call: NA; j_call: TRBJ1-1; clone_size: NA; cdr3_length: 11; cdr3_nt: TGTGCCAGCACCGCAGCGTCAGAAGCTTTCTTT; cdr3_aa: CASTAASEAFF